The clone carrying this TCR beta chain came up a few times. CDR3 length: 14 amino acids. Germline assignment: CDR1 LGHNA and CDR2 YSLEER. Trimming took 5 bases from V and 6 from J, leaving 11 bases between them. Using its own MiXCR run on the RT-PCR reads, TCRdb lists one record per CDR3 protein. Of hundreds of thousands of distinct CDR3 sequences in the sample, around 14% were seen once. The sequence came from a female donor in good health, serving as a healthy control. The sample consisted of memory CD4+ T cells from blood. The chain uses TRBV4-3 and TRBJ1-6; possible D gene TRBD1, 6 bases. Written as DNA, the CDR3 is TGCGCCAGCAGCGCACAGGGCACTAATTCACCCCTCCACTTT. This sequence encodes CASSAQGTNSPLHF.